These 8 T cell receptor delta chains were sequenced from one sample in a study of γδ T cells in repeated Plasmodium falciparum infection. Flow sorting of PBMC yielded separate Vgamma9/Vdelta2+ and Vdelta2-negative gammadelta T cell populations for bulk repertoire analysis. TCRdb repeated clone calling on the multiplex PCR reads with CATT. The sample contains some 100,000 delta-chain clones, around 1.4% of which appear only once. The source material was gamma-delta T cells from blood. These TCRs come from a pool of human donors (malaria-infected and uninfected, not separated).

This clone was recorded many times. The rearrangement uses TRDV1 and TRDJ1; 10 bases fit TRDD3. V shed 0 bases and J 3 bases; nucleotides not matched to a gene: 10. Germline-derived CDR1 and CDR2 are TSWWSYY and QGS. This CDR3 is built from 18 residues. The CDR3 DNA is TGTGCTCTTGGGGAACTTCCGTGGGGGATACACAGGGCCGATAAACTCATCTTT. Its protein is CALGELPWGIHRADKLIF.

This clone has just a few counts. This DNA's translation and the protein TCRdb lists, from a much larger clone, do not match at residue 4, likely due to a read error; the protein shown is translated from the DNA. The CDR3 sequence: CACGTLGARGIDKLIF. In DNA form, the CDR3 reads TGTGCCTGTGGCACCTTGGGGGCTCGGGGAATCGATAAACTCATCTTT. This chain connects TRDV2 to TRDJ1; D might be TRDD3 (6 bases). The CDR3 is 16 residues long. CDR1 is GEAIGNYY and CDR2 is EKD in the germline V gene.

To note about this clone: TCRdb assigns this DNA the protein of a much larger clone, which departs from its translation at residue 14; this likely reflects a read error, and the protein shown comes from translating the DNA. The genes are TRDV1 and TRDJ1; TRDD3 is a possible D gene (6 bases). V dropped 1 base and J dropped 0 bases, with 24 bases sitting between them. The CDR3 is 20 amino acids. Germline V gives CDR1 TSWWSYY, CDR2 QGS. The CDR3 loop reads CALGEQVGWGSYSHTDKLIF. The DNA for the CDR3 is TGTGCTCTTGGGGAACAAGTCGGTTGGGGGTCATACTCACACACCGATAAACTCATCTTT.

Only a few counts were recorded for this clone. The protein that TCRdb holds for this DNA derives from a much larger clone and differs from the translated DNA at residue 19, which likely indicates a read error; the protein shown here is translated from the DNA. The V gene is listed as TRDV1; no J gene was called; the table's TRDD3 call for D was not verified on the DNA. There are 21 residues in the CDR3. In germline, CDR1 is TSWWSYY, CDR2 QGS. The chain's CDR3 is CALGVSFFFLQGGYANDKPIF. CDR3 sequence (DNA): TGTGCTCTTGGGGTCTCCTTCTTCTTCCTACAAGGGGGATACGCGAACGATAAACCCATCTTT.

Worth noting for this clone: The protein TCRdb gives is from a much larger clone and does not agree with this DNA's translation at residue 4, likely a read error; the protein shown here comes from the DNA. The chain joins TRDV3 to TRDJ1; TRDD3 matches at 7 bases. After removal of 4 bases from V and 0 bases from J, the junction contained 8 bases not matched to a gene. The CDR3 spans 14 residues. The germline V gene encodes CDR1 TVYSNPD and CDR2 GDNSRS (reference sequence). CDR3 loop: CASLGGLYTDKLIF. The CDR3 DNA reads as TGTGCCTCCCTGGGGGGTTTGTACACCGATAAACTCATCTTT.

This clone was counted between two and nine times. The TCRdb protein, from a much larger clone, departs from this DNA's translation at residue 6, likely by read error; the protein shown derives from the DNA. This chain connects TRDV1 to TRDJ1; D might be TRDD2 (6 bases). Germline-derived CDR1 and CDR2 are TSWWSYY and QGS. The CDR3 covers 13 residues. V dropped 9 bases and J dropped 0 bases, with 11 bases sitting between them. Here the CDR3 reads CALFLSNTDKLIF. The DNA of the CDR3 is TGTGCTCTATTCCTATCGAACACCGATAAACTCATCTTT.

With regard to this clone: TCRdb's protein, taken from a much larger clone, differs from this DNA's translation at residue 5, likely owing to a read error; the protein displayed comes from the DNA. V is TRDV1 and J is TRDJ1; 9 nucleotides align to TRDD2. The CDR3 contains 26 residues. J gave up 0 bases and V 5 bases, and 37 bases lay outside the gene matches. CDR1 and CDR2 from the germline V gene are TSWWSYY and QGS. The DNA of the CDR3 is TGTGCTCTTGGGAAACAAAGGGTCCATCCTTCCTACTCCTGGTACTTTCCCTTACCGTACACCGATAAACTCATCTTT. Protein sequence: CALGKQRVHPSYSWYFPLPYTDKLIF.

There are many counts of this clone. This chain uses TRDV1 with TRDJ1; 8 nucleotides line up with TRDD3. Here the J gene was assigned by germline matching of the DNA, as TCRdb has none. The germline V gene encodes CDR1 TSWWSYY and CDR2 QGS. The CDR3 sequence is 21 residues long. The V segment lost 1 base and the J segment 2 bases; nucleotides outside the gene matches: 21. CDR3 DNA: TGTGCTCTTGGGGAACGGCTCCTTCCGGCTGTACTGGGGGTTACGACCGATAAACTCATCTTT. Translation gives CALGERLLPAVLGVTTDKLIF.